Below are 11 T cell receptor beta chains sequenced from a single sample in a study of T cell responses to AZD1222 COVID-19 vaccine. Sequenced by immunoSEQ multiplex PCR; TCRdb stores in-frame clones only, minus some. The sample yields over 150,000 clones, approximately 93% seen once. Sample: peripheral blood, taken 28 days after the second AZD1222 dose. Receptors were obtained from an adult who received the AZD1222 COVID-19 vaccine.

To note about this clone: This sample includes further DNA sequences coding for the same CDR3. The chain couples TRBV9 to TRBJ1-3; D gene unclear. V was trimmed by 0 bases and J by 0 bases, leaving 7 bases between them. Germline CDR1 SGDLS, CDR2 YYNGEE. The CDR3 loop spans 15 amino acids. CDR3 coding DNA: TGTGCCAGCAGCGTAGCTGGGAGCTCTGGAAACACCATATATTTT. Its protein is CASSVAGSSGNTIYF.

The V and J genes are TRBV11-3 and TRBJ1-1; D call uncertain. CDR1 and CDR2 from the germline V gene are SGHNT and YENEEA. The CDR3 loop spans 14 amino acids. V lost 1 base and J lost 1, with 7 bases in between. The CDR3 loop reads CASSLVGTNTEAFF. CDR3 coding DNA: TGTGCCAGCAGCTTAGTTGGTACGAACACTGAAGCTTTCTTT.

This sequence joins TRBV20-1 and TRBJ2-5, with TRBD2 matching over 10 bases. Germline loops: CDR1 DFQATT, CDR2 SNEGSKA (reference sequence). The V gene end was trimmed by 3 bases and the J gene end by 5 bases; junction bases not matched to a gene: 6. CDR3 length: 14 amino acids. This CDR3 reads CSASEAGGQETQYF. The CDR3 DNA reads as TGCAGTGCTAGTGAAGCGGGGGGGCAGGAGACCCAGTACTTC.

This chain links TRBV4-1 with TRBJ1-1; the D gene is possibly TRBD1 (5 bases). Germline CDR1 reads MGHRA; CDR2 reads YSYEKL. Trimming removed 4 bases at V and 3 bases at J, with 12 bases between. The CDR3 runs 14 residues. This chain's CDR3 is CASSPVLRDTEAFF. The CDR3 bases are TGCGCCAGCAGCCCAGTACTCAGGGACACTGAAGCTTTCTTT.

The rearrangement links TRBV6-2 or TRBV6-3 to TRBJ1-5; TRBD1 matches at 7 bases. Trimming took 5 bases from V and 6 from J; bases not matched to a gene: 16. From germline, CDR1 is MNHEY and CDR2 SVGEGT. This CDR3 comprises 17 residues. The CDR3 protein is CASSHPPAHRDSQPQHF. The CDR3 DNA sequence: TGTGCCAGCAGTCACCCTCCGGCTCACAGGGACAGTCAGCCCCAGCATTTT.

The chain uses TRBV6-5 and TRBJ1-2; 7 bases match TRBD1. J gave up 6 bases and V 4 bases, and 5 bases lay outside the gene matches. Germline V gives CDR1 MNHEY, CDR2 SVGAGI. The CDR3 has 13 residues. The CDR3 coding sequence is TGTGCCAGCAGTTTTGGCAGGGGGGATGGCTACACCTTC. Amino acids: CASSFGRGDGYTF.

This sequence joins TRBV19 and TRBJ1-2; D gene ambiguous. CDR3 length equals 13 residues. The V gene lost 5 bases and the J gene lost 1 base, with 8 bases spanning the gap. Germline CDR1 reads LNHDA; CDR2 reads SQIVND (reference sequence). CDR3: CASSVEGNYGYTF. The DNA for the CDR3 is TGTGCCAGTAGTGTGGAAGGTAACTATGGCTACACCTTC.

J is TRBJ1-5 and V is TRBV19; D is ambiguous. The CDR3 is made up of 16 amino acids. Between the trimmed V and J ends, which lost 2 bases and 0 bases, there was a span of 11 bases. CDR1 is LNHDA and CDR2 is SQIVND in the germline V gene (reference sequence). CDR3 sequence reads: CASSITPINSNQPQHF. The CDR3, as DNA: TGTGCCAGTAGTATAACTCCGATAAATAGCAATCAGCCCCAGCATTTT.

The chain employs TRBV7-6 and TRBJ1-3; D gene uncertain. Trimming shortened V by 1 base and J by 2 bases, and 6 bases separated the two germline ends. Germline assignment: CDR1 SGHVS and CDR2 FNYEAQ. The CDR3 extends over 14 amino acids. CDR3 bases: TGTGCCAGCAGCTTAGGGAGGACTGGAAACACCATATATTTT. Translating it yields CASSLGRTGNTIYF.

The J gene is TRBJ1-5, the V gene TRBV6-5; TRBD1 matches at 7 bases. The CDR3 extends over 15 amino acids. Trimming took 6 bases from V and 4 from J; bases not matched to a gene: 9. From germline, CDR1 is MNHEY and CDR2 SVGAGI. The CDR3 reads CASSAAAGGNQPQHF. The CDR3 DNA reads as TGTGCCAGCAGCGCAGCAGCAGGGGGTAATCAGCCCCAGCATTTT.

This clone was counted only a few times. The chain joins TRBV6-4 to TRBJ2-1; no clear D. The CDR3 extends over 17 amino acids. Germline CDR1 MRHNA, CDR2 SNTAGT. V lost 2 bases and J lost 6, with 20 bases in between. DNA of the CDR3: TGTGCCAGCAGTGACGGCGCTGGATGGGATGTCCCCAATGAGCAGTTCTTC. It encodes CASSDGAGWDVPNEQFF.